A single sample is the source of the 22 T cell receptor beta chains below, sequenced in a study of blood T cell repertoires in COVID-19. Only in-frame clones appear in the TCRdb table, and some are missing; sequencing was by immunoSEQ multiplex PCR. This sample carries about 150,000 clones, approximately 84% of them seen once, and the ten largest clones take 3% to 3.5%. Source material: PBMCs or T cells enriched from blood (not recorded which). These receptors were obtained from a woman aged 45-65 years with acute COVID-19.

This chain links TRBV6-5 with TRBJ2-3, with 7 bases aligning to TRBD2. CDR1 and CDR2 (germline): MNHEY, SVGAGI. The trim removed 9 bases at V and 11 bases at J, leaving 14 bases unmatched. CDR3 length equals 13 residues. The CDR3 DNA reads TGTGCCAGTCCTAGCGGTTCTGAGGGTGAGCAGTATTTT. It encodes CASPSGSEGEQYF.

The chain employs TRBV4-2 and TRBJ2-1, with D maybe TRBD2 (6 bases). V was shortened by 2 bases and J by 2 bases, with 10 bases between the two germline ends. Germline V lookup: CDR1 LGHNA, CDR2 YNFKEQ. The CDR3 has 15 residues. CDR3: CASSQPEGPYNEQFF. As DNA, the CDR3 is TGTGCCAGCAGCCAACCGGAGGGCCCCTACAATGAGCAGTTCTTC.

This chain connects TRBV10-2 to TRBJ2-2; tentative D call: TRBD2 (5 bases). The CDR3 covers 14 residues. Per the germline V gene, CDR1 is WSHSY and CDR2 is SAAADI. Trimming stripped 5 bases from V and 0 bases from J, with 7 bases between. In nucleotides, the CDR3 is TGCGCCAGCAGTAGCGGTCCGAACACCGGGGAGCTGTTTTTT. Translating gives CASSSGPNTGELFF.

The gene calls are TRBV27 and TRBJ2-7, with 10 bases aligning to TRBD2. The germline gives CDR1 MNHEY, CDR2 SMNVEV (reference sequence). Trimming took 5 bases from V and 2 from J; bases not matched to a gene: 3. CDR3 length equals 14 residues. The CDR3 coding sequence is TGTGCCAGCAGTACAGCGGGAGGGCCCTACGAGCAGTACTTC. Translated, it gives CASSTAGGPYEQYF.

V usage is TRBV5-1 and J usage is TRBJ2-3, with TRBD1 matching over 12 bases. Germline V gene data show CDR1 as SGHRS and CDR2 as YFSETQ. After removal of 5 bases from V and 4 bases from J, the junction contained 5 bases not matched to a gene. The CDR3 consists of 15 residues. The CDR3 sequence: CASRAGTGGADTQYF. In nucleotides, the CDR3 is TGCGCCAGCAGGGCCGGGACAGGGGGCGCAGATACGCAGTATTTT. Full variable domain (missing parts from reference TRBV5-1 and TRBJ2-3): KAGVTQTPRYLIKTRGQQVTLSCSPISGHRSVSWYQQTPGQGLQFLFEYFSETQRNKGNFPGRFSGRQFSNSRSEMNVSTLELGDSALYLCASRAGTGGADTQYFGPGTRLTVL.

The chain is built from TRBV2 and TRBJ2-3, with D hard to call. V was trimmed by 3 bases and J by 8 bases, leaving 6 bases between them. CDR1 SNHLY and CDR2 FYNNEI come from the germline V gene. The CDR3 has 11 amino acids. The CDR3 DNA follows: TGTGCCAGCAGTGATTTACTTACGCAGTATTTT. It specifies CASSDLLTQYF.

By frequency in the sample, this clone is medium-sized (0.01 to 0.1%). The gene calls are TRBV6-4 and TRBJ2-3; D may be TRBD1 (6 bases). The CDR3 is 15 residues long. Germline V gene lookup returns CDR1 MRHNA and CDR2 SNTAGT. V dropped 0 bases and J dropped 1 base, with 8 bases sitting between them. Here the CDR3 DNA reads TGTGCCAGCAGTGACTCTCCAGGGGGCACAGATACGCAGTATTTT. Translated, it gives CASSDSPGGTDTQYF.

The rearrangement joins TRBV10-3 to TRBJ2-5; 9 nucleotides align to TRBD1. Losses at the gene ends were 3 bases for V and 5 bases for J; bases not matched to a gene: 4. This CDR3 contains 14 residues. Germline values: CDR1 ENHRY, CDR2 SYGVKD. The CDR3, as DNA: TGTGCCATCAGTGAACCGGGACAGGGTGAGACCCAGTACTTC. It specifies CAISEPGQGETQYF.

The gene calls are TRBV7-9 and TRBJ2-5; maybe TRBD2 (5 bases). Germline CDR1 SEHNR, CDR2 FQNEAQ (reference sequence). The CDR3 extends over 15 amino acids. V was trimmed by 5 bases and J by 2 bases, leaving 15 bases between them. In DNA, the CDR3 is TGTGCCAGCAGCGTCCCCGCGGGCCGACAAGAGACCCAGTACTTC. Its protein product is CASSVPAGRQETQYF.

The rearrangement links TRBV7-8 to TRBJ1-4; tentatively, D is TRBD1 (5 bases). Between the trimmed V and J ends, which lost 5 bases and 4 bases, there was a span of 11 bases. Germline V lookup: CDR1 SGHVS, CDR2 FQNEAQ. The CDR3 has 14 residues. The CDR3 here is CASSPSGGNEKLFF. The DNA of the CDR3 is TGTGCCAGCAGCCCCAGCGGGGGTAATGAAAAACTGTTTTTT.

J is TRBJ1-2 and V is TRBV29-1; TRBD1 is a possible D gene (5 bases). The CDR3 spans 13 residues. V was shortened by 6 bases and J by 4 bases, with 15 bases between the two germline ends. Germline V lookup: CDR1 SQVTM, CDR2 ANQGSEA. For the CDR3, the DNA is TGCAGCGTCGCGACAGACCGCATCTATGGCTACACCTTC. This gives the protein CSVATDRIYGYTF.

V and J are TRBV5-6 and TRBJ1-2; D call uncertain. V was shortened by 2 bases and J by 8 bases, with 7 bases between the two germline ends. Germline lookup yields CDR1 SGHDT and CDR2 YYEEEE. This CDR3 is built from 11 residues. The CDR3 loop reads CASSFGVGYTF. Written as DNA, the CDR3 is TGTGCCAGCAGCTTCGGGGTCGGCTACACCTTC.

The V and J genes are TRBV19 and TRBJ1-1, with TRBD1 matching 10 bases. V was clipped by 9 bases and J by 4 bases; unmatched bases: 5. CDR3 length: 13 amino acids. The germline CDR1 and CDR2 sequences are LNHDA and SQIVND (reference sequence). The DNA of the CDR3 is TGTGCCAGAGTCAGGACAGGGGGCACTGAAGCTTTCTTT. Its translation: CARVRTGGTEAFF.

This clone occurred a few times. This chain uses TRBV4-2 with TRBJ2-1, with no clear D. CDR3 length: 15 amino acids. Per germline, CDR1 LGHNA and CDR2 YNFKEQ. V lost 0 bases and J 8 bases, leaving 14 bases between the germline ends. This chain's CDR3 is CASSQDRVSADEQFF. CDR3 nucleotide sequence: TGTGCCAGCAGCCAAGACCGGGTATCGGCCGATGAGCAGTTCTTC.

The chain couples TRBV14 to TRBJ2-1; 7 nucleotides match TRBD2. Germline V gene sequence: CDR1 SGHDN, CDR2 FVKESK. J gave up 10 bases and V 0 bases, and 3 bases lay outside the gene matches. This CDR3 comprises 13 residues. DNA for the CDR3: TGTGCCAGCAGCCAAGAGTTGGGAGGGGAGCAGTTCTTC. Translating gives CASSQELGGEQFF.

CDR3 in amino acids: CASSLDYSYEQYF. In DNA, the CDR3 is TGTGCCAGCAGCTTAGATTACTCCTACGAGCAGTACTTC. The chain has TRBV7-6 and TRBJ2-7; D call uncertain. The V gene's germline CDR1 is SGHVS and CDR2 FNYEAQ. V gave up 1 base and J gave up 0 bases, with 4 bases separating them. The CDR3 consists of 13 residues.

The chain joins TRBV5-5 to TRBJ2-1, with D possibly TRBD2 on 6 matching bases. Trimming cost V 4 bases and J 1 base, with 12 bases left between them. In germline, CDR1 is SGHKS, CDR2 YYEKEE (reference sequence). CDR3 length: 15 amino acids. CDR3 coding DNA: TGTGCCAGCAGCCCCGGCGGAGGGTCCTACAATGAGCAGTTCTTC. As protein: CASSPGGGSYNEQFF. The variable domain in full, with the rest retrieved from reference TRBV5-5 and TRBJ2-1, is DAGVTQSPTHLIKTRGQQVTLRCSPISGHKSVSWYQQVLGQGPQFIFQYYEKEERGRGNFPDRFSARQFPNYSSELNVNALLLGDSALYLCASSPGGGSYNEQFFGPGTRLTVL.

This rearrangement joins TRBV27 to TRBJ1-5; TRBD1 might be the D (5 bases). V dropped 6 bases and J dropped 0 bases, with 12 bases sitting between them. The CDR3 totals 15 residues. CDR1 and CDR2 (germline): MNHEY, SMNVEV (reference sequence). As DNA, the CDR3 is TGTGCCAGCAGACAAAGGGGATATAGCAATCAGCCCCAGCATTTT. Its translation is CASRQRGYSNQPQHF.

This rearrangement joins TRBV5-1 to TRBJ2-3; D unresolved. Germline V gene lookup returns CDR1 SGHRS and CDR2 YFSETQ. Trimming removed 4 bases from V and 2 bases from J, with 5 bases in between. The CDR3 extends over 12 amino acids. The CDR3 DNA reads as TGCGCCAGCAGCCCTAACACAGATACGCAGTATTTT. Translating gives CASSPNTDTQYF.

In DNA form, the CDR3 reads TGTGCCTGGAGGGGGGACAGATCCACCGGGGAGCTGTTTTTT. Its protein is CAWRGDRSTGELFF. The J gene is TRBJ2-2, the V gene TRBV30, with 7 bases lining up with TRBD1. The V gene's germline CDR1 is GTSNPN and CDR2 SVGIG (reference sequence). The junction had 5 bases not matched to a gene; V was cut back by 3 bases and J by 4 bases. The CDR3 sequence is 14 residues long.

The rearrangement uses TRBV10-3 and TRBJ1-6, with 8 nucleotides matching TRBD1. The V and J ends lost 3 bases and 4 bases, in that order; junction bases with no gene match: 2. The CDR3 has 15 amino acids. The germline CDR1 and CDR2 sequences are ENHRY and SYGVKD. CDR3 in amino acids: CAISEQGVYNSPLHF. The DNA of the CDR3 is TGTGCCATCAGTGAACAGGGGGTTTATAATTCACCCCTCCACTTT.

The CDR3 protein is CASSRGQGAPGANVLTF. The CDR3 region has the DNA TGTGCCAGTAGTAGGGGACAGGGGGCGCCCGGGGCCAACGTCCTGACTTTC. The genes are TRBV19 and TRBJ2-6; 12 nucleotides align to TRBD1. This CDR3 comprises 17 residues. Trimming removed 4 bases from V and 4 bases from J; junction bases left unmatched: 5. Germline CDR1 reads LNHDA; CDR2 reads SQIVND (reference sequence).